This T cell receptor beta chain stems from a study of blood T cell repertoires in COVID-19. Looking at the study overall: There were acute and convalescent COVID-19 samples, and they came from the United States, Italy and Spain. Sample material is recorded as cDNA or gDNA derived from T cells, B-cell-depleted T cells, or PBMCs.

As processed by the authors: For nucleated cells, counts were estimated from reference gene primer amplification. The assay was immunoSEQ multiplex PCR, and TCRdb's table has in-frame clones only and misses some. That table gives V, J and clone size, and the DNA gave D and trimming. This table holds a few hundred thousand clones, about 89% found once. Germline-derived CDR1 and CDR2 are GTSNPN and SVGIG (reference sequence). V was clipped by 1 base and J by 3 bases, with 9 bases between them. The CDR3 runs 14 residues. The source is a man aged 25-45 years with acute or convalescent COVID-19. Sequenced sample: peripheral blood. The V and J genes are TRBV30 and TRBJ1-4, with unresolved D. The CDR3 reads CAWSGGEPNEKLFF. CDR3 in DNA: TGTGCCTGGAGTGGGGGAGAGCCTAATGAAAAACTGTTTTTT. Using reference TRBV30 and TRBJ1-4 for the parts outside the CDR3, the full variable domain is SQTIHQWPATLVQPVGSPLSLECTVEGTSNPNLYWYRQAAGRGLQLLFYSVGIGQISSEVPQNLSASRPQDRQFILSSKKLLLSDSGFYLCAWSGGEPNEKLFFGSGTQLSVL.